The 25 T cell receptor beta chains listed next were all sequenced from one sample in a study of cytomegalovirus exposure and HLA in healthy donors. 60 Vbeta and 13 Jbeta primers were used in PCR. TCRdb keeps only in-frame clones here, not all; method: immunoSEQ multiplex PCR. The sample includes around 210,000 clones, around 80% seen only once; the top ten take less than 0.6%. Sequencing was performed on PBMCs. The receptors come from a boy aged 10-17 years in good health and CMV-seronegative.

The chain combines TRBV5-1 with TRBJ1-1; TRBD1 agrees at 8 bases. The junction had 8 bases not matched to a gene; V was cut back by 4 bases and J by 3 bases. The length of the CDR3 is 15 residues. CDR1 is SGHRS and CDR2 is YFSETQ in the germline V gene. The CDR3 loop is CASSQGTGMDTEAFF. In DNA, the CDR3 is TGCGCCAGCAGCCAAGGGACAGGTATGGACACTGAAGCTTTCTTT.

The chain employs TRBV10-1 and TRBJ1-2; TRBD1 is a possible D gene (6 bases). The V and J ends lost 10 bases and 1 base respectively, with 16 bases between them. CDR3 length: 14 amino acids. Per germline, CDR1 WNHNN and CDR2 SYGVQD (reference sequence). CDR3 DNA sequence: TGCGCCAACAGGGTTACCCACTTTAACTATGGCTACACCTTC. Protein: CANRVTHFNYGYTF.

This clone was counted a few times. CDR3 sequence: CASSLDRGLNTEAFF. Written as DNA, the CDR3 is TGTGCCAGCAGTTTGGACAGGGGGCTGAACACTGAAGCTTTCTTT. The chain recombines TRBV27 with TRBJ1-1; 11 nucleotides align to TRBD1. The CDR3 is 15 residues long. V was pared by 3 bases and J by 0 bases, with 0 bases of the junction left unmatched. The germline V gene has CDR1 MNHEY and CDR2 SMNVEV (reference sequence).

This sequence joins TRBV18 and TRBJ1-2, with D perhaps matching TRBD1 (5 bases). The CDR3 length is 13 residues. Germline V gene data show CDR1 as KGHSH and CDR2 as LQKENI. The V gene lost 1 base and the J gene lost 2 bases, with 5 bases spanning the gap. CDR3 sequence reads: CASSPQGNYGYTF. The CDR3 DNA follows: TGTGCCAGCTCACCACAGGGGAACTATGGCTACACCTTC.

The chain carries TRBV6-5 and TRBJ1-2; no firm D call. This CDR3 has 14 amino acids. V lost 0 bases to trimming and J lost 4 bases, with 9 bases between them. From germline, CDR1 is MNHEY and CDR2 SVGAGI. This CDR3 is CASSYSSSLYGYTF. The CDR3 DNA reads TGTGCCAGCAGTTACTCGAGTAGTCTCTATGGCTACACCTTC.

This sequence joins TRBV6-8 and TRBJ2-5; no reliable D call. Germline CDR1 and CDR2: MNHGY and SAAAGT. The CDR3 consists of 11 residues. The ends were cut back, 5 bases at V and 7 bases at J, with 8 bases in the middle. The CDR3 sequence: CASSPPGTQYF. CDR3 coding DNA: TGTGCCAGCAGTCCCCCCGGGACCCAGTACTTC.

The chain employs TRBV19 and TRBJ2-3; 12 bases line up with TRBD2. Germline values: CDR1 LNHDA, CDR2 SQIVND (reference sequence). This CDR3 is 15 amino acids long. The V gene end was trimmed by 9 bases and the J gene end by 4 bases; junction bases not matched to a gene: 8. This CDR3 is CASGRLAGASDTQYF. The CDR3 DNA reads as TGTGCCAGCGGCAGACTAGCGGGAGCCTCAGATACGCAGTATTTT.

As concerns this clone: The junction does not match germline at one end; this may be a read error. The chain recombines TRBV7-7 with TRBJ2-1, with 10 bases aligning to TRBD1. Germline V gives CDR1 SSHAT, CDR2 FNYEAQ (reference sequence). The CDR3 is 15 residues long. CDR3 amino acids: CASSLGVGTGDEQFF. CDR3 DNA: TGTGCTAGCAGCTTGGGGGTTGGGACAGGGGATGAGCAGTTCTTC.

This sequence joins TRBV19 and TRBJ2-3; tentative D call: TRBD1 (6 bases). V was clipped by 2 bases and J by 2 bases, with 17 bases between them. The CDR3 runs 17 residues. Germline V lookup: CDR1 LNHDA, CDR2 SQIVND (reference sequence). The chain's CDR3 is CASSIPANRALTDTQYF. The CDR3 DNA reads TGTGCCAGTAGTATACCCGCCAACAGGGCTCTCACAGATACGCAGTATTTT.

The CDR3 DNA sequence: TGTGCCAGCAGCCCACACAGGGCCACCAACACTGAAGCTTTCTTT. Translating it yields CASSPHRATNTEAFF. The chain carries TRBV7-8 and TRBJ1-1, with D possibly being TRBD1 (6 bases). Germline CDR1 and CDR2: SGHVS and FQNEAQ. The V gene lost 5 bases and the J gene lost 2 bases, with 15 bases spanning the gap. This CDR3 has 15 amino acids.

The chain has TRBV5-1 and TRBJ2-7, with a weak D call TRBD2 (6 bases). This CDR3 contains 15 residues. Trimming left V 0 bases short and J 3 bases short, with 13 bases between. Germline-derived CDR1 and CDR2 are SGHRS and YFSETQ. The CDR3 DNA reads as TGCGCCAGCAGCTTGGATGGAGGGAGGAGCTACGAGCAGTACTTC. It is translated as CASSLDGGRSYEQYF.

The J gene is TRBJ1-1, the V gene TRBV30; D gene uncertain. CDR1 is GTSNPN, CDR2 SVGIG, per germline (reference sequence). The CDR3 spans 16 residues. Between the trimmed V and J ends, which lost 0 bases and 5 bases, there was a span of 19 bases. CDR3 sequence (DNA): TGTGCCTGGAGTGTACTCTTTCGGGGTATTGAGACTGAAGCTTTCTTT. Encoded protein: CAWSVLFRGIETEAFF.

This clone was counted a few times. This chain connects TRBV10-3 to TRBJ1-5; TRBD1 might be the D (5 bases). V was shortened by 2 bases and J by 6 bases, with 11 bases between the two germline ends. Per germline, CDR1 ENHRY and CDR2 SYGVKD. The CDR3 covers 14 residues. The CDR3 DNA sequence: TGTGCCATCAGTGAGGGGGCTGCGATTCAGCCCCAGCATTTT. This codes for CAISEGAAIQPQHF.

The V and J genes are TRBV23-1 and TRBJ2-3; 11 positions agree with TRBD2. TRBV23-1 belongs to the ORF category, with a function that is uncertain. The J segment lost 6 bases and the V segment lost 0 bases, leaving 8 bases of the junction unmatched. CDR3 length equals 17 residues. The CDR3 protein is CASSQSGLAGGLDTQYF. The CDR3 bases are TGCGCCAGCAGTCAATCAGGTCTAGCGGGAGGATTGGATACGCAGTATTTT.

CDR3 DNA sequence: TGCGCCAGCAGTGAACGCCTAGGAGGCAATCAGCCCCAGCATTTT. As protein: CASSERLGGNQPQHF. The V gene is TRBV10-2, the J gene TRBJ1-5; D remains ambiguous. The CDR3 is 15 residues long. Germline V CDR1 and CDR2: WSHSY, SAAADI. Trimming left V 3 bases short and J 2 bases short, with 11 bases between.

The chain is built from TRBV15 and TRBJ2-3; D possibly corresponds to TRBD1 (6 bases). The germline CDR1 and CDR2 sequences are LNHNV and YYDKDF (reference sequence). V was pared by 0 bases and J by 4 bases, with 20 bases between. The CDR3 contains 18 residues. The CDR3 loop is CATSRDAADRLMADTQYF. The CDR3 DNA sequence: TGTGCCACCAGCAGAGATGCCGCCGACAGGTTGATGGCAGATACGCAGTATTTT.

The genes are TRBV10-3 and TRBJ2-7; 8 bases map to TRBD1. There are 13 residues in the CDR3. CDR1 is ENHRY, CDR2 SYGVKD, per germline. The V segment lost 10 bases and the J segment 6 bases; nucleotides outside the gene matches: 11. The CDR3 nucleotides read TGTGCCACGAGGCAGGACAGGGAGAGCGAGCAGTACTTC. It specifies CATRQDRESEQYF.

This chain connects TRBV14 to TRBJ2-7, with a weak D call TRBD1 (5 bases). V was pared by 1 base and J by 0 bases, with 10 bases between. The V gene's germline CDR1 is SGHDN and CDR2 FVKESK. This CDR3 is 15 amino acids long. CDR3 protein: CASSQGWTSSYEQYF. DNA of the CDR3: TGTGCCAGCAGCCAAGGCTGGACAAGCTCCTACGAGCAGTACTTC.

The chain employs TRBV27 and TRBJ2-1; the D is unclear. CDR3 length: 12 residues. Germline V CDR1 and CDR2: MNHEY, SMNVEV (reference sequence). The V and J ends lost 6 bases and 4 bases respectively, with 7 bases between them. CDR3 sequence (DNA): TGTGCCAGCAGCAAACAGTACAATGAGCAGTTCTTC. Protein product: CASSKQYNEQFF.

The V gene is TRBV7-2, the J gene TRBJ1-1; D may be TRBD1 (5 bases). V was cut by 4 bases and J by 0 bases, with 12 bases left in between. Germline values: CDR1 SGHTA, CDR2 FQGNSA. This CDR3 has 15 residues. CDR3: CASSSRTQMNTEAFF. The CDR3 nucleotides are TGTGCCAGCAGCTCACGGACACAGATGAACACTGAAGCTTTCTTT. Full variable domain (missing parts from reference TRBV7-2 and TRBJ1-1): GAGVSQSPSNKVTEKGKDVELRCDPISGHTALYWYRQSLGQGLEFLIYFQGNSAPDKSGLPSDRFSAERTGGSVSTLTIQRTQQEDSAVYLCASSSRTQMNTEAFFGQGTRLTVV.

The table lists this clone with a count of one. The V and J genes are TRBV27 and TRBJ1-4; tentatively, D is TRBD1 (6 bases). V lost 2 bases, J lost 8 bases, and 15 bases lay in between. From germline, CDR1 is MNHEY and CDR2 SMNVEV (reference sequence). The CDR3 extends over 15 amino acids. DNA of the CDR3: TGTGCCAGCAGTTTAGCATATCAGGGGCGGGAAAAACTGTTTTTT. It encodes CASSLAYQGREKLFF.

The chain uses TRBV12-5 and TRBJ2-3, with TRBD2 matching 9 bases. There are 15 residues in the CDR3. Trimming cost V 3 bases and J 5 bases; bases outside gene matches: 6. CDR1 is LGHNT, CDR2 FRNRAP, per germline. The CDR3, as DNA: TGTGCTAGTGGTTTTCGGCGGGGGGGCCAAGATACGCAGTATTTT. It specifies CASGFRRGGQDTQYF.

CDR3 nucleotide sequence: TGCAGCGCCCGGGACAGGCATTCGTCTAGCACAGATACGCAGTATTTT. Protein sequence: CSARDRHSSSTDTQYF. The chain links TRBV29-1 to TRBJ2-3; 8 nucleotides align to TRBD1. The ends lost 7 bases at V and 0 bases at J; junction bases unmatched: 12. The CDR3 totals 16 residues. Per the germline V gene, CDR1 is SQVTM and CDR2 is ANQGSEA.

The chain recombines TRBV6-1 with TRBJ2-5; D gene ambiguous. CDR3 length equals 13 residues. Germline CDR1 is MNHNS and CDR2 is SASEGT. V lost 4 bases and J lost 4, with 10 bases in between. The CDR3 loop reads CASSGTLRETQYF. The CDR3 region has the DNA TGTGCCAGCAGTGGAACGCTTAGAGAGACCCAGTACTTC.

This clone was recorded once. This rearrangement joins TRBV7-9 to TRBJ1-2, with D unclear. In germline, CDR1 is SEHNR, CDR2 FQNEAQ (reference sequence). V was trimmed by 1 base and J by 2 bases, leaving 11 bases between them. CDR3 length: 15 amino acids. The CDR3 nucleotides are TGTGCCAGCAGCTTAGATGGAGGAGGGAACTATGGCTACACCTTC. It encodes CASSLDGGGNYGYTF.